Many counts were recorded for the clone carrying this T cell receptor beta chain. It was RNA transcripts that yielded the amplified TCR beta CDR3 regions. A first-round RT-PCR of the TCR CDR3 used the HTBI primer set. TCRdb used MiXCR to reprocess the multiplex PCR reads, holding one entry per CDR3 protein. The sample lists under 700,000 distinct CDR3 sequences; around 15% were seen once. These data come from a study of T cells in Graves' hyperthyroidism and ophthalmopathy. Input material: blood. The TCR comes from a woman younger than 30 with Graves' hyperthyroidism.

CDR3 in amino acids: CASSHPGTGLSYEQYF. The CDR3 DNA is TGTGCCAGCAGCCATCCTGGGACGGGACTAAGCTACGAGCAGTACTTC. This chain uses TRBV7-9 with TRBJ2-7; 7 positions agree with TRBD2. With 5 bases clipped from V and 3 bases from J, the junction kept 13 bases outside the gene matches. Germline-derived CDR1 and CDR2 are SEHNR and FQNEAQ (reference sequence). The CDR3 extends over 16 amino acids.